Here is one T cell receptor beta chain with its context. These data belong to a study of blood T cell repertoires in COVID-19. Study overall: Researchers got acute and convalescent COVID-19 samples from the United States, Italy and Spain.

Recovery meant two consecutive negative NP/OP PCR tests, professional clearance, or resolved symptoms. Assay used: immunoSEQ multiplex PCR; TCRdb lists only in-frame clones, some missing. This sample has about 360,000 clones, with around 87% found just once. Trimming pared 4 bases from V and 1 base from J, leaving 16 bases between. This CDR3 contains 16 residues. Germline CDR1 LNHDA, CDR2 SQIVND (reference sequence). This chain joins TRBV19 and TRBJ1-1; D is perhaps TRBD1 (6 bases). Sequencing was done on a sample of PBMCs or T cells enriched from blood (not recorded which). This clonotype originated in a young man who had recovered from COVID-19. CDR3 protein: CASSTRGFLGNTEAFF. Here the CDR3 DNA reads TGTGCCAGTAGTACCAGGGGTTTTCTCGGGAACACTGAAGCTTTCTTT.